The entry that follows covers one T cell receptor beta chain sequence. Its antigen is currently unknown. PCR involved 60 Vbeta and 13 Jbeta primers. This table comes from immunoSEQ multiplex PCR, and its TCRdb copy is limited to in-frame clones, with some not included. This sample's table has tens of thousands of clones. This CDR3 is built from 16 residues. The germline V gene encodes CDR1 SGHTS and CDR2 YDEGEE. V lost 2 bases, J lost 0 bases, and 12 bases lay in between. These data originate in a study of cytomegalovirus exposure and HLA in healthy donors. Study information: Roughly 85 million unique TCRs from HLA-typed donors made up an early data release. Study-level results: In an earlier analysis, about 87% or about 30%: the productive usage of most TCR beta V segments. With further analysis later on, most CMV-associated TCR beta chains appeared HLA-restricted.

Among the donors, all were healthy bone marrow donors. This clonotype was obtained from a woman aged 25-40 years in good health and CMV-seropositive. Sequencing input: PBMCs. This chain links TRBV5-8 with TRBJ2-1; D is possibly TRBD2 (5 bases). This chain's CDR3 is CASSLHRGRSYNEQFF. CDR3 in DNA: TGTGCCAGCAGCTTACACCGGGGTCGCTCCTACAATGAGCAGTTCTTC. Using reference TRBV5-8 and TRBJ2-1 for the parts outside the CDR3, the full variable domain is EAGVTQSPTHLIKTRGQQATLRCSPISGHTSVYWYQQALGLGLQFLLWYDEGEERNRGNFPPRFSGRQFPNYSSELNVNALELEDSALYLCASSLHRGRSYNEQFFGPGTRLTVL.